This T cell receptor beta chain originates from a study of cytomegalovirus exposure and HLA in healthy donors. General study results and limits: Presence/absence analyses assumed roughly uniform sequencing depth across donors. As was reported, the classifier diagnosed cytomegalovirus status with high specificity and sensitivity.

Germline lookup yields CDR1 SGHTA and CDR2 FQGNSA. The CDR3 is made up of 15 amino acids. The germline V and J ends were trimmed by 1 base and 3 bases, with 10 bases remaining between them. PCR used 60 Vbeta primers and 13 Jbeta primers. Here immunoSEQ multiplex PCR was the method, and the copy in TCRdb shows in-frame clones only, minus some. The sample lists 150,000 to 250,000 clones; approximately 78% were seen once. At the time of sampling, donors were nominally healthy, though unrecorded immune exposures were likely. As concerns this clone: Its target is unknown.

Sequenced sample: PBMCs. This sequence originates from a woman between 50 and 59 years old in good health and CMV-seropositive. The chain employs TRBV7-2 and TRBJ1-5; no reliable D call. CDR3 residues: CASSLEAAPNQPQHF. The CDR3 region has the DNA TGTGCCAGCAGCTTAGAGGCGGCACCCAATCAGCCCCAGCATTTT.